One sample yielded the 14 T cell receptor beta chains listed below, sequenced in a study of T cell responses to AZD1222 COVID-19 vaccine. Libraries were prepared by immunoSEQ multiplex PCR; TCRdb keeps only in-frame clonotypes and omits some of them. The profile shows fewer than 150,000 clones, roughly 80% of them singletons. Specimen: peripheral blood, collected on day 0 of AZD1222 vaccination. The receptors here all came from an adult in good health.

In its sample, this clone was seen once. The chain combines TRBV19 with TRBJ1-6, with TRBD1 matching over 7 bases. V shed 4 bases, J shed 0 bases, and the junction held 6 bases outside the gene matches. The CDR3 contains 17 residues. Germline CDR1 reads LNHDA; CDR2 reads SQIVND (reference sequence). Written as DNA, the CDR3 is TGTGCCAGTAGTACCTCACAGGGGAGCTCCTATAATTCACCCCTCCACTTT. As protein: CASSTSQGSSYNSPLHF.

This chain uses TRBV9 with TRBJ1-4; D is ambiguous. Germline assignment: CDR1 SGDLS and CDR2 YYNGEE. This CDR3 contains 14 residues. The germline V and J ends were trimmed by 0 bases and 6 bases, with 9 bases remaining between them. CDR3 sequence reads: CASSVGAGDEKLFF. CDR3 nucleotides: TGTGCCAGCAGCGTAGGGGCAGGTGATGAAAAACTGTTTTTT.

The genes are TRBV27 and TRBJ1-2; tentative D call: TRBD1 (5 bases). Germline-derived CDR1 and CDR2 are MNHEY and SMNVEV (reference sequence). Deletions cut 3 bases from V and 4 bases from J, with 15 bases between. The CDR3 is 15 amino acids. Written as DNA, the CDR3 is TGTGCCAGCAGTTTTGGGGGGAACAGACGCTATGGCTACACCTTC. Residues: CASSFGGNRRYGYTF.

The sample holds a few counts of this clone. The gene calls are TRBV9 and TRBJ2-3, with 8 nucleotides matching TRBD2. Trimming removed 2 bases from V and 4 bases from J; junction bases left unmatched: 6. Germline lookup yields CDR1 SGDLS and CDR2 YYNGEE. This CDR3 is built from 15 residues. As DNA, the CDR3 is TGTGCCAGCAGCGTGGCAGCGGGGGAAGCAGATACGCAGTATTTT. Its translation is CASSVAAGEADTQYF.

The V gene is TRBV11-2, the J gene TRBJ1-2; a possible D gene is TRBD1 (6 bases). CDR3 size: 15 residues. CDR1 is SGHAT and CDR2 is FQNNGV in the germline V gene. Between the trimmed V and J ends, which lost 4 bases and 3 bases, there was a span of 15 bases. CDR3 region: CASSSRGLGDYGYTF. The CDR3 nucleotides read TGTGCCAGCAGCTCCCGGGGGCTCGGGGACTATGGCTACACCTTC.

The CDR3 DNA sequence: TGCGCCAGCAGCTTGGCCCTGACAGGGGGAAAGGGGAACACTGAAGCTTTCTTT. Residues: CASSLALTGGKGNTEAFF. This rearrangement joins TRBV5-1 to TRBJ1-1, with 9 bases fitting TRBD1. This CDR3 comprises 18 residues. The germline V gene encodes CDR1 SGHRS and CDR2 YFSETQ. The trim removed 0 bases at V and 1 base at J, leaving 10 bases unmatched.

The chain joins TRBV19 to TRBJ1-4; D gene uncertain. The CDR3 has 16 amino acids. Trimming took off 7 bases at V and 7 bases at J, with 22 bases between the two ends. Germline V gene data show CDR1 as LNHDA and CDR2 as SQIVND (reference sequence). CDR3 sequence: CASKPGDLWGGEKLFF. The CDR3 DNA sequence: TGTGCCAGTAAACCCGGAGACCTCTGGGGAGGTGAAAAACTGTTTTTT.

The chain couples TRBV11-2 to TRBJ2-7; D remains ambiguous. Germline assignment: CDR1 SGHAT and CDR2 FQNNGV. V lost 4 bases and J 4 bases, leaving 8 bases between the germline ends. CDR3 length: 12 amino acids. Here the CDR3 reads CASSSSQYEQYF. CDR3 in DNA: TGTGCCAGCAGCTCCTCCCAGTACGAGCAGTACTTC.

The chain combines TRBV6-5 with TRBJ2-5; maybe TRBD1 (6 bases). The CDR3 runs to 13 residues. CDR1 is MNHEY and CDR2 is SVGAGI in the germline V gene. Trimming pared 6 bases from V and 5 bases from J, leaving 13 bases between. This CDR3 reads CASRLTGLETQYF. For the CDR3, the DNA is TGTGCCAGCAGACTAACAGGGTTGGAGACCCAGTACTTC.

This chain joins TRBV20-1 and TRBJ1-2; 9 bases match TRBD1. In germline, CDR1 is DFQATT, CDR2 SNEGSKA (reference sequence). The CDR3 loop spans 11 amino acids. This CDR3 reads CRRGGTGGYTF. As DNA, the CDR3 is TGCAGGCGAGGGGGGACAGGGGGCTACACCTTC.

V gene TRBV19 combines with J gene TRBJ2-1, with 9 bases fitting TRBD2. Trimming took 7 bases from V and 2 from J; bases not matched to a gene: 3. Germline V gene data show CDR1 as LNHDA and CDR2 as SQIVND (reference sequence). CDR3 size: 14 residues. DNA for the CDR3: TGTGCCAGTATTGGCGGGGGGGCCTACAATGAGCAGTTCTTC. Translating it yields CASIGGGAYNEQFF.

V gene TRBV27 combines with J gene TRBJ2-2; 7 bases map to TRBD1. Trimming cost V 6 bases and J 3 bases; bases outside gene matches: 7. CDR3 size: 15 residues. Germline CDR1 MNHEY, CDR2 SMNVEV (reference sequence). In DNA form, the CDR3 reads TGTGCCAGCAGCCGGACAGGATGGGACACCGGGGAGCTGTTTTTT. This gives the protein CASSRTGWDTGELFF.

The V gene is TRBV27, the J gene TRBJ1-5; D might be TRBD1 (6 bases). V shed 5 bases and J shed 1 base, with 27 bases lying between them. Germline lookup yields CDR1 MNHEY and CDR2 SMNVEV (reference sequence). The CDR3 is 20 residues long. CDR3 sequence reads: CASSMRWGQGPSGSNQPQHF. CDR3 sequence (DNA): TGTGCCAGCAGTATGCGGTGGGGGCAGGGCCCCTCCGGGAGCAATCAGCCCCAGCATTTT.

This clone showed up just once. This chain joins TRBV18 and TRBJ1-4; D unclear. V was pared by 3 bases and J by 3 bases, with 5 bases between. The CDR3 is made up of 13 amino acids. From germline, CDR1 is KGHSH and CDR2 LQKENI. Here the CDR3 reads CASSPSPNEKLFF. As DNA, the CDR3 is TGTGCCAGCTCACCGTCGCCTAATGAAAAACTGTTTTTT.